This paragraph covers one T cell receptor beta chain sequence. Its specificity is unknown. The PCR contained 60 Vbeta and 13 Jbeta primers. Authors' data handling: A follow-up analysis tallied tens of millions of unique TCR beta chains, 8.5 million to 14 million shared. Sequencing used immunoSEQ multiplex PCR; TCRdb keeps in-frame clones, though not all of them. That table supplies the V and J calls and clone size; D and trimming were determined from the DNA. The data contain around 200,000 clones, 77% of them singletons. The source of the sample is a study of cytomegalovirus exposure and HLA in healthy donors. Broader study findings: What a later analysis showed was that several of the most significant clusters appeared linked to common viral pathogens.

Germline CDR1 LGHNA, CDR2 YSLEER. The V gene end was trimmed by 2 bases and the J gene end by 7 bases; junction bases not matched to a gene: 5. The CDR3 contains 15 residues. The specimen sequenced was PBMCs. V usage is TRBV4-3 and J usage is TRBJ2-7, with 13 positions matching TRBD2. This TCR was sampled from a woman aged 55-70 years in good health and CMV-seropositive. The CDR3 here is CASSQTTSGGWEQYF. The CDR3 DNA is TGCGCCAGCAGCCAAACGACTAGCGGGGGGTGGGAGCAGTACTTC.